These T cell receptor beta chains were read from a single sample in a study of early T cells in non-severe SARS-CoV-2 infection. One entry per CDR3 protein, called by TCRdb with MiXCR from the 5' RACE reads. Of around 33,000 distinct CDR3 sequences in the sample, more than 5% were seen once. Input material: whole blood. The receptors stem from an adult who was a healthcare worker with PCR-confirmed SARS-CoV-2 infection or an uninfected control (not recorded which). Both conserved end residues are part of each CDR3. The D gene is left open where the match is weak. Not every row has a clone size; where given, it reads once, few, many or a size class.

j_gene: TRBJ2-3; d_gene: -; abundance: medium-sized; v_gene: TRBV15; CDR3aa: CATSRDRVSDTQYF; CDR3nt: TGTGCCACCAGCAGAGACAGGGTCTCAGATACGCAGTATTTT
j_gene: TRBJ2-5; d_gene: TRBD2; abundance: medium-sized; v_gene: TRBV29-1; CDR3aa: CSVEDGRDPSQETQYF; CDR3nt: TGCAGCGTTGAAGATGGGAGGGACCCCTCGCAAGAGACCCAGTACTTC
j_gene: TRBJ1-2; d_gene: -; abundance: many; v_gene: TRBV10-2; CDR3aa: CASTWDGAGNYGYTF; CDR3nt: TGCGCCAGCACCTGGGACGGAGCAGGCAACTATGGCTACACCTTC
j_gene: TRBJ2-3; d_gene: -; abundance: few; v_gene: TRBV7-2; CDR3aa: CASSLLGRQVMADTQYF; CDR3nt: TGTGCCAGCAGCTTACTGGGCAGACAGGTGATGGCAGATACGCAGTATTTT
j_gene: TRBJ1-1; d_gene: -; abundance: many; v_gene: TRBV18; CDR3aa: CASSQQENTEAFF; CDR3nt: TGTGCCAGCTCACAACAGGAGAACACTGAAGCTTTCTTT
j_gene: TRBJ2-5; d_gene: -; abundance: -; v_gene: TRBV9; CDR3aa: CASSPSGTPRETQYF; CDR3nt: TGTGCCAGCAGCCCGTCCGGGACTCCCAGGGAGACCCAGTACTTC
j_gene: TRBJ1-1; d_gene: -; abundance: many; v_gene: TRBV5-6; CDR3aa: CASSLGIGTEAFF; CDR3nt: TGTGCCAGCAGCTTGGGTATAGGAACTGAAGCTTTCTTT
j_gene: TRBJ1-6; d_gene: -; abundance: few; v_gene: TRBV7-6; CDR3aa: CASSLVRSSYNSPLHF; CDR3nt: TGTGCCAGCAGCTTAGTTCGGAGCTCCTATAATTCACCCCTCCACTTT
j_gene: TRBJ2-3; d_gene: TRBD1; abundance: many; v_gene: TRBV5-1; CDR3aa: CASSRQGFEDTQYF; CDR3nt: TGCGCCAGCAGCAGACAGGGGTTTGAAGATACGCAGTATTTT
j_gene: TRBJ2-7; d_gene: TRBD1; abundance: -; v_gene: TRBV28; CDR3aa: CASRTGVLRGQYF; CDR3nt: TGTGCCAGCCGGACAGGGGTCCTACGGGGGCAGTACTTC
j_gene: TRBJ1-1; d_gene: -; abundance: -; v_gene: TRBV14; CDR3aa: CASSQSLMNTEAFF; CDR3nt: TGTGCCAGCAGCCAATCCTTAATGAACACTGAAGCTTTCTTT
j_gene: TRBJ2-7; d_gene: TRBD1; abundance: many; v_gene: TRBV29-1; CDR3aa: CSVDLTGVGEQYF; CDR3nt: TGCAGCGTTGACCTGACAGGGGTGGGCGAGCAGTACTTC
j_gene: TRBJ2-1; d_gene: TRBD1; abundance: many; v_gene: TRBV19; CDR3aa: CASLGQGDWEQFF; CDR3nt: TGTGCCAGCTTGGGACAGGGGGATTGGGAGCAGTTCTTC
j_gene: TRBJ2-1; d_gene: -; abundance: many; v_gene: TRBV29-1; CDR3aa: CSVPGRRYNEQFF; CDR3nt: TGCAGCGTTCCGGGACGTCGTTACAATGAGCAGTTCTTC
j_gene: TRBJ1-4; d_gene: TRBD1; abundance: -; v_gene: TRBV7-9; CDR3aa: CASSLAGTGEEKLFF; CDR3nt: TGTGCCAGCAGCTTAGCCGGGACAGGGGAGGAAAAACTGTTTTTT
j_gene: TRBJ1-5; d_gene: TRBD1; abundance: -; v_gene: TRBV7-9; CDR3aa: CASELRGGRGNQPQHF; CDR3nt: TGTGCCAGCGAGCTTAGAGGGGGCCGGGGCAATCAGCCCCAGCATTTT
j_gene: TRBJ2-3; d_gene: -; abundance: many; v_gene: TRBV6-5; CDR3aa: CASSYSKGTSTDTQYF; CDR3nt: TGTGCCAGCAGTTACTCTAAGGGGACTAGCACAGATACGCAGTATTTT
j_gene: TRBJ1-1; d_gene: TRBD1; abundance: -; v_gene: TRBV3-1; CDR3aa: CASSPYRTGNTEAFF; CDR3nt: TGTGCCAGCAGCCCGTACCGGACAGGGAACACTGAAGCTTTCTTT
j_gene: TRBJ1-1; d_gene: -; abundance: medium-sized; v_gene: TRBV20-1; CDR3aa: CSARLRRSNTEAFF; CDR3nt: TGCAGTGCTAGACTCAGACGGTCGAACACTGAAGCTTTCTTT
j_gene: TRBJ1-4; d_gene: TRBD1; abundance: many; v_gene: TRBV7-9; CDR3aa: CASSRRQQGGNEKLFF; CDR3nt: TGTGCCAGCAGCCGAAGACAACAGGGGGGAAATGAAAAACTGTTTTTT
j_gene: TRBJ2-3; d_gene: TRBD1; abundance: many; v_gene: TRBV10-3; CDR3aa: CAISERDRGTDTQYF; CDR3nt: TGTGCCATCAGTGAAAGGGACAGAGGTACAGATACGCAGTATTTT
j_gene: TRBJ2-1; d_gene: TRBD1; abundance: many; v_gene: TRBV5-1; CDR3aa: CASSKITGGNEQFF; CDR3nt: TGCGCCAGCAGCAAAATCACAGGGGGCAATGAGCAGTTCTTC
j_gene: TRBJ1-6; d_gene: TRBD1; abundance: few; v_gene: TRBV2; CDR3aa: CASSVLNWDRDNSPLHF; CDR3nt: TGTGCCAGCAGCGTTCTTAATTGGGACAGAGATAATTCACCCCTCCACTTT
j_gene: TRBJ1-5; d_gene: TRBD1; abundance: many; v_gene: TRBV28; CDR3aa: CASNTRQGGNQPQHF; CDR3nt: TGTGCCAGCAATACCAGACAGGGTGGCAATCAGCCCCAGCATTTT
j_gene: TRBJ1-6; d_gene: -; abundance: few; v_gene: TRBV6-6; CDR3aa: CASSPSGTRNSPLHF; CDR3nt: TGTGCCAGCAGTCCATCCGGGACGAGGAATTCACCCCTCCACTTT
j_gene: TRBJ2-2; d_gene: -; abundance: many; v_gene: TRBV12-3/TRBV12-4; CDR3aa: CASSLRRGRTGELFF; CDR3nt: TGTGCCAGCAGTTTGAGGAGGGGGCGTACCGGGGAGCTGTTTTTT
j_gene: TRBJ2-7; d_gene: -; abundance: few; v_gene: TRBV4-3; CDR3aa: CASSQEGSSYEQYF; CDR3nt: TGCGCCAGCAGCCAGGAAGGGAGCTCCTACGAGCAGTACTTC
j_gene: TRBJ2-6; d_gene: -; abundance: many; v_gene: TRBV6-4; CDR3aa: CASSDSTSSGANVLTF; CDR3nt: TGTGCCAGCAGTGACTCGACCTCCTCTGGGGCCAACGTCCTGACTTTC
j_gene: TRBJ1-5; d_gene: -; abundance: -; v_gene: TRBV4-3; CDR3aa: CASSLVQGDQPQHF; CDR3nt: TGCGCCAGCAGCCTCGTCCAGGGTGATCAGCCCCAGCATTTT
j_gene: TRBJ2-3; d_gene: TRBD2; abundance: -; v_gene: TRBV11-2; CDR3aa: CASSLGLAGNTDTQYF; CDR3nt: TGTGCCAGCAGCTTAGGACTAGCGGGAAACACAGATACGCAGTATTTT
j_gene: TRBJ2-1; d_gene: -; abundance: few; v_gene: TRBV25-1; CDR3aa: CASSYQVDEQFF; CDR3nt: TGTGCCAGCAGTTACCAAGTCGATGAGCAGTTCTTC
j_gene: TRBJ1-2; d_gene: TRBD1; abundance: many; v_gene: TRBV28; CDR3aa: CASSPYTLGQGQGYGYTF; CDR3nt: TGTGCCAGCAGTCCCTATACCCTCGGACAGGGGCAGGGCTATGGCTACACCTTC
j_gene: TRBJ2-7; d_gene: -; abundance: -; v_gene: TRBV12-3/TRBV12-4; CDR3aa: CASSPLGQEAYEQYF; CDR3nt: TGTGCCAGCAGCCCGCTCGGCCAGGAGGCGTACGAGCAGTACTTC
j_gene: TRBJ1-5; d_gene: -; abundance: many; v_gene: TRBV20-1; CDR3aa: CSARGADRGNQPQHF; CDR3nt: TGCAGTGCTAGGGGGGCGGACAGAGGGAATCAGCCCCAGCATTTT
j_gene: TRBJ1-1; d_gene: -; abundance: many; v_gene: TRBV29-1; CDR3aa: CSASQGMNTEAFF; CDR3nt: TGCAGCGCCTCTCAGGGGATGAACACTGAAGCTTTCTTT
j_gene: TRBJ2-1; d_gene: -; abundance: -; v_gene: TRBV19; CDR3aa: CASSQQLSSYNEQFF; CDR3nt: TGTGCCAGTAGTCAGCAACTTTCCTCCTACAATGAGCAGTTCTTC
j_gene: TRBJ2-3; d_gene: -; abundance: many; v_gene: TRBV19; CDR3aa: CASSIARSRTDTQYF; CDR3nt: TGTGCCAGTAGTATTGCGCGGAGCCGCACAGATACGCAGTATTTT
j_gene: TRBJ1-5; d_gene: TRBD1; abundance: many; v_gene: TRBV30; CDR3aa: CAWRGQGWNQPQHF; CDR3nt: TGTGCCTGGAGGGGACAGGGTTGGAATCAGCCCCAGCATTTT
j_gene: TRBJ1-6; d_gene: -; abundance: many; v_gene: TRBV5-1; CDR3aa: CASSLAGDLSGSPLHF; CDR3nt: TGCGCCAGCAGCTTGGCGGGGGACCTCTCTGGTTCACCCCTCCACTTT
j_gene: TRBJ2-7; d_gene: TRBD1; abundance: -; v_gene: TRBV18; CDR3aa: CASSPGQEREQYF; CDR3nt: TGTGCCAGCTCACCCGGACAGGAACGCGAGCAGTACTTC
j_gene: TRBJ2-6; d_gene: TRBD1; abundance: many; v_gene: TRBV28; CDR3aa: CATQDRVGANVLTF; CDR3nt: TGTGCCACCCAAGACAGGGTTGGGGCCAACGTCCTGACTTTC
j_gene: TRBJ1-5; d_gene: -; abundance: many; v_gene: TRBV12-3/TRBV12-4; CDR3aa: CASSFQASSDQPQHF; CDR3nt: TGTGCCAGCAGTTTTCAGGCGTCCTCGGATCAGCCCCAGCATTTT
j_gene: TRBJ2-7; d_gene: -; abundance: many; v_gene: TRBV28; CDR3aa: CASSSTEDGTYEQYF; CDR3nt: TGTGCCAGCAGTTCAACGGAAGACGGTACCTACGAGCAGTACTTC